This T cell receptor beta chain was observed in a study of shared clonotypes between healthy human individuals. Naive CD8 populations comprised CD45RO-negative cells positively selected for CCR7, excluding terminally differentiated effector memory CD45RA+ cells. Clones were read by immunoSEQ multiplex PCR, and TCRdb kept only the in-frame ones, dropping some. The sample shows hundreds of thousands of clones, about 95% of them seen only once. CDR1 SGDLS and CDR2 YYNGEE come from the germline V gene. The ends lost 0 bases at V and 4 bases at J; junction bases unmatched: 1. The CDR3 is 16 residues long.

The chain is built from TRBV9 and TRBJ2-2; the match to TRBD2 covers 12 bases. Source material: naive CD8+ T cells sorted from blood. This sequence originates from a woman in her 30s in good health. CDR3 amino acids: CASSVVLAGGTGELFF. Written as DNA, the CDR3 is TGTGCCAGCAGCGTAGTACTAGCGGGAGGCACCGGGGAGCTGTTTTTT.